A single sample is the source of the 24 T cell receptor beta chains below, sequenced in a study of blood T cells in healthy people across ages (dated by TCRdb to the mid-2010s). The library was prepared using 5' RACE. TCRdb lists the instrument as Illumina HiSeq 2500. A second PCR of about 6 to 11 cycles was run with a J-beta primer mix and a sample-barcoded 5' primer. TCRdb trimmed the raw reads at Q25, called clones with MiXCR and kept productive beta chains. Entries that share a CDR3 protein sequence are merged under the most common genes and DNA. For this sample the table gives fewer than 800,000 distinct CDR3 sequences, of which over 45% were detected only once. The ten largest clones capture about 32% of the sample. Sequenced sample: blood. These receptors all come from a woman in her sixties or seventies in good health.

The chain recombines TRBV7-2 with TRBJ1-5, with 9 bases matching TRBD1. The CDR3 is 15 amino acids. Germline V lookup: CDR1 SGHTA, CDR2 FQGNSA. V gave up 5 bases and J gave up 8 bases; unmatched junction bases: 10. CDR3 region: CASSPGTGGVKPQHF. The CDR3, as DNA: TGTGCCAGCAGCCCCGGAACAGGGGGCGTAAAGCCCCAGCATTTT.

The gene calls are TRBV6-2 or TRBV6-3 and TRBJ1-5; 7 nucleotides agree with TRBD1. The germline V gene encodes CDR1 MNHEY and CDR2 SVGEGT. The V segment lost 6 bases and the J segment 4 bases; nucleotides outside the gene matches: 6. The CDR3 runs 14 residues. This CDR3 is CASSPRGANQPQHF. The CDR3, as DNA: TGTGCCAGCAGCCCCAGGGGGGCAAATCAGCCCCAGCATTTT.

This chain uses TRBV20-1 with TRBJ2-1; a possible D gene is TRBD2 (6 bases). The V end lost 6 bases, the J end lost 8 bases, and 14 bases lay between the germline ends. This CDR3 has 12 residues. Germline CDR1 is DFQATT and CDR2 is SNEGSKA (reference sequence). The CDR3 region has the DNA TGCAGTGCCCATGGGACTCTGGATGAGCAGTTCTTC. Protein: CSAHGTLDEQFF.

The chain is built from TRBV20-1 and TRBJ2-3, with a possible D match to TRBD1 (5 bases). Trimming took off 1 base at V and 2 bases at J, with 13 bases between the two ends. The germline V gene encodes CDR1 DFQATT and CDR2 SNEGSKA (reference sequence). CDR3 length equals 15 residues. The CDR3: CSARAGEGATDTQYF. CDR3 in DNA: TGCAGTGCTAGAGCGGGTGAAGGGGCCACAGATACGCAGTATTTT.

The CDR3 spells CSGHRDRNTEAFF. The CDR3 nucleotides read TGCAGTGGTCATAGGGACAGGAACACTGAAGCTTTCTTT. J is TRBJ1-1 and V is TRBV20-1; 7 bases fit TRBD1. The V gene's germline CDR1 is DFQATT and CDR2 SNEGSKA (reference sequence). Trimming cost V 7 bases and J 1 base; bases outside gene matches: 6. The CDR3 has 13 amino acids.

The sample holds a few counts of this clonotype. The chain is built from TRBV29-1 and TRBJ2-1, with D possibly matching TRBD2 (7 bases). The CDR3 runs 13 residues. V lost 7 bases, J lost 4 bases, and 14 bases lay in between. CDR1 and CDR2 (germline): SQVTM, ANQGSEA. The CDR3 region is CSAGASGYNEQFF. The CDR3 coding sequence is TGCAGCGCGGGGGCTAGCGGTTACAATGAGCAGTTCTTC.

Regarding this clonotype: An end of the junction differs from the germline gene, which may be a read error. V usage is TRBV20-1 and J usage is TRBJ2-7; D is undetermined. CDR3 length: 14 residues. The V gene's germline CDR1 is DFQATT and CDR2 SNEGSKA (reference sequence). This chain's CDR3 is CSASPRVKSFEQYF. In DNA form, the CDR3 reads TGCAGTGCTAGTCCAAGGGTCAAATCCTTCGAGCAGTACTTC.

This clonotype was seen only a few times. V and J are TRBV4-1 and TRBJ2-5; 8 bases fit TRBD2. This CDR3 spans 17 amino acids. Trimming removed 1 base from V and 0 bases from J; junction bases left unmatched: 7. Germline values: CDR1 MGHRA, CDR2 YSYEKL. The CDR3 sequence is CASSQGVKREYQETQYF. The CDR3 nucleotides read TGCGCCAGCAGCCAAGGGGTGAAGCGGGAGTACCAAGAGACCCAGTACTTC.

This clonotype was detected a few times. V is TRBV6-2 or TRBV6-3 and J is TRBJ2-7, with 10 bases lining up with TRBD1. CDR1 MNHEY and CDR2 SVGEGT come from the germline V gene. The V gene end was trimmed by 2 bases and the J gene end by 1 base; junction bases not matched to a gene: 14. The CDR3 consists of 19 residues. The CDR3 reads CASSYAPLGQGIPSYEQYF. As DNA, the CDR3 is TGTGCCAGCAGTTACGCACCTCTGGGACAGGGGATACCTTCCTACGAGCAGTACTTC.

The rearrangement uses TRBV18 and TRBJ2-5, with D possibly matching TRBD1 (5 bases). There are 14 residues in the CDR3. V dropped 1 base and J dropped 1 base, with 7 bases sitting between them. CDR1 and CDR2 from the germline V gene are KGHSH and LQKENI. The CDR3 region is CASSPLDSQETQYF. The CDR3 nucleotides are TGTGCCAGCTCACCACTCGACAGCCAAGAGACCCAGTACTTC.

This chain uses TRBV7-9 with TRBJ2-1; weak D call: TRBD2 (5 bases). The CDR3 has 17 amino acids. Germline V gene sequence: CDR1 SEHNR, CDR2 FQNEAQ (reference sequence). V lost 5 bases, J lost 10 bases, and 27 bases lay in between. The CDR3: CASSPTAWRTPSKEQFF. The CDR3 DNA reads TGTGCCAGCAGCCCTACTGCATGGCGGACTCCGTCCAAGGAGCAGTTCTTC.

The rearrangement uses TRBV18 and TRBJ2-7; D uncertain. V dropped 4 bases and J dropped 4 bases, with 11 bases sitting between them. Germline CDR1 KGHSH, CDR2 LQKENI. The CDR3 has 13 residues. Written as DNA, the CDR3 is TGTGCCAGCTCACGGGGTAGCCTTTACGAGCAGTACTTC. Residues: CASSRGSLYEQYF.

The J gene is TRBJ2-6, the V gene TRBV6-2 or TRBV6-3, with 7 bases lining up with TRBD1. The CDR3 sequence is 18 residues long. The V segment lost 5 bases and the J segment 0 bases; nucleotides outside the gene matches: 10. Germline V lookup: CDR1 MNHEY, CDR2 SVGEGT. The CDR3: CASSGRQGSLSGANVLTF. In DNA form, the CDR3 reads TGTGCCAGCAGTGGGCGACAGGGTTCCCTCTCTGGGGCCAACGTCCTGACTTTC.

V usage is TRBV10-3 and J usage is TRBJ2-1; weak D call: TRBD2 (6 bases). The V gene lost 0 bases and the J gene lost 5 bases, with 11 bases spanning the gap. Germline CDR1 ENHRY, CDR2 SYGVKD. The CDR3 runs to 15 residues. CDR3 DNA sequence: TGTGCCATCAGTGAGTCAGGAGGGACGGACAATGAGCAGTTCTTC. Protein product: CAISESGGTDNEQFF.

This rearrangement joins TRBV5-5 to TRBJ2-6; D is ambiguous. The germline CDR1 and CDR2 sequences are SGHKS and YYEKEE (reference sequence). The CDR3 loop spans 14 amino acids. Trimming cost V 5 bases and J 2 bases, with 8 bases left between them. CDR3 nucleotide sequence: TGTGCCAGCAGTCGGACGGCTGGGGCCAACGTCCTGACTTTC. This encodes CASSRTAGANVLTF.

This clonotype has just one count. The chain is built from TRBV6-2 or TRBV6-3 and TRBJ2-4; 7 bases align to TRBD1. This CDR3 is built from 17 residues. V trimming: 7 bases; J trimming: 0 bases; junction bases outside the gene matches: 12. Germline CDR1 is MNHEY and CDR2 is SVGEGT. The CDR3 loop is CASNSGQEALAKNIQYF. Written as DNA, the CDR3 is TGTGCCAGCAATTCCGGACAGGAGGCCCTAGCCAAAAACATTCAGTACTTC.

The rearrangement links TRBV24-1 to TRBJ2-1; no firm D call. Germline CDR1 reads KGHDR; CDR2 reads SFDVKD. CDR3 length equals 15 residues. V gave up 3 bases and J gave up 6 bases, with 14 bases separating them. Here the CDR3 reads CATSDRSEQLNEQFF. The DNA of the CDR3 is TGTGCCACCAGTGATCGGTCGGAGCAGCTCAATGAGCAGTTCTTC.

This clonotype has just a few counts. This chain joins TRBV9 and TRBJ2-7; D unclear. Trimming took 2 bases from V and 0 from J, leaving 9 bases between them. The CDR3 sequence is 14 residues long. Germline V gene lookup returns CDR1 SGDLS and CDR2 YYNGEE. The CDR3, as DNA: TGTGCCAGCAGCGTGGATCTGGGCTCCTACGAGCAGTACTTC. It is translated as CASSVDLGSYEQYF.

The genes are TRBV4-1 and TRBJ1-2, with D hard to call. Germline V gene lookup returns CDR1 MGHRA and CDR2 YSYEKL. V lost 0 bases and J 7 bases, leaving 27 bases between the germline ends. The CDR3 covers 19 residues. CDR3 in amino acids: CASSQDWFSEGSVQGGYTF. In DNA, the CDR3 is TGCGCCAGCAGCCAAGATTGGTTCTCAGAAGGGTCCGTTCAAGGTGGCTACACCTTC.

Note on this clonotype: This sequence may be a read error, since a much larger clone differs from it by one base. This rearrangement joins TRBV20-1 to TRBJ2-1, with a weak D call TRBD2 (6 bases). Germline loops: CDR1 DFQATT, CDR2 SNEGSKA (reference sequence). CDR3 length equals 13 residues. CDR3 amino acids: CSAWGVSYSEQFF. CDR3 DNA sequence: TGCAGTGCCTGGGGGGTCTCCTACAGTGAGCAGTTCTTC.

The sample holds many counts of this clonotype. J is TRBJ2-1 and V is TRBV6-4; 7 nucleotides align to TRBD2. After removal of 5 bases from V and 6 bases from J, the junction contained 13 bases not matched to a gene. The V gene's germline CDR1 is MRHNA and CDR2 SNTAGT. The CDR3 spans 16 residues. The CDR3 loop reads CASSPLGRGIGNEQFF. The CDR3 DNA sequence: TGTGCCAGCAGTCCCCTGGGGCGGGGGATAGGCAATGAGCAGTTCTTC.

The J gene is TRBJ2-7, the V gene TRBV20-1; TRBD1 matches 9 bases. There are 13 residues in the CDR3. The junction had 2 bases not matched to a gene; V was cut back by 3 bases and J by 2 bases. Germline V lookup: CDR1 DFQATT, CDR2 SNEGSKA (reference sequence). CDR3: CSARGQGPYEQYF. Here the CDR3 DNA reads TGCAGTGCTAGGGGACAGGGTCCCTACGAGCAGTACTTC.

This clonotype has ten or more counts. The chain recombines TRBV4-3 with TRBJ1-5; 8 bases line up with TRBD1. The CDR3 has 14 amino acids. In germline, CDR1 is LGHNA, CDR2 YSLEER. V trimming: 4 bases; J trimming: 7 bases; junction bases outside the gene matches: 6. CDR3 sequence (DNA): TGCGCCAGCAGCCCGGGACAGGAAGGACAGCCCCAGCATTTT. The encoded protein is CASSPGQEGQPQHF.

Turning to this clonotype: A much larger clone lies one base from this, so it may be a read error. This chain connects TRBV7-2 to TRBJ1-6; D unclear. V was shortened by 5 bases and J by 6 bases, with 8 bases between the two germline ends. The CDR3 is 13 amino acids. Germline V CDR1 and CDR2: SGHTA, FQGNSA. The CDR3 here is CASSVDVNSPLHF. CDR3 bases: TGTGCCAGCAGCGTAGACGTTAATTCACCCCTCCACTTT.